A single sample gave rise to the 21 T cell receptor beta chains below, sequenced in a study of chemoradiotherapy in HPV16-positive cancers. Only in-frame clones appear in the TCRdb table, and some are missing; sequencing was by immunoSEQ multiplex PCR. The repertoire has under 10,000 clones, nearly 90% of them found once; the top ten carry roughly 3.7%. The sample was tumor tissue, taken from a patient who underwent chemoradiotherapy. These receptors were taken from a human donor with HPV-associated anogenital cancer.

This clone showed up just once. The CDR3: CASSWGQGLAKNIQYF. CDR3 nucleotides: TGTGCCAGCAGCTGGGGACAGGGATTAGCCAAAAACATTCAGTACTTC. The chain has TRBV11-2 and TRBJ2-4, with 9 bases fitting TRBD1. Looked up from germline, CDR1 is SGHAT and CDR2 is FQNNGV. After removal of 4 bases from V and 0 bases from J, the junction contained 4 bases not matched to a gene. The CDR3 consists of 16 residues.

Only one count was recorded for this clone. CDR3: CASSFGRSSYEQYF. CDR3 sequence (DNA): TGTGCCAGCAGCTTCGGACGGAGCTCCTACGAGCAGTACTTC. V gene TRBV7-2 combines with J gene TRBJ2-7; D is uncertain. Germline-derived CDR1 and CDR2 are SGHTA and FQGNSA. The germline V and J ends were trimmed by 3 bases and 0 bases, with 9 bases remaining between them. CDR3 size: 14 residues.

This chain uses TRBV7-2 with TRBJ1-3; D not resolved. The CDR3 has 14 residues. Trimming took 2 bases from V and 0 from J, leaving 5 bases between them. From germline, CDR1 is SGHTA and CDR2 FQGNSA. CDR3 nucleotides: TGTGCCAGCAGCTTATCGAACTCTGGAAACACCATATATTTT. Protein sequence: CASSLSNSGNTIYF.

CDR3 sequence reads: CASSLEGGSNQPQHF. CDR3 sequence (DNA): TGTGCCAGCAGCTTAGAGGGAGGCAGCAATCAGCCCCAGCATTTT. The chain combines TRBV5-8 with TRBJ1-5, with D unclear. The CDR3 extends over 15 amino acids. CDR1 and CDR2 (germline): SGHTS, YDEGEE. V lost 2 bases and J lost 1, with 10 bases in between.

The chain is built from TRBV6-1 and TRBJ2-3, with 7 bases lining up with TRBD1. V was clipped by 4 bases and J by 1 base; unmatched bases: 5. Per the germline V gene, CDR1 is MNHNS and CDR2 is SASEGT. The CDR3 length is 15 residues. DNA for the CDR3: TGTGCCAGCAGTGTTCAGGGGGTGGGCACAGATACGCAGTATTTT. Protein product: CASSVQGVGTDTQYF.

The chain combines TRBV18 with TRBJ2-1; 9 positions agree with TRBD2. The CDR3 is 17 amino acids. Germline assignment: CDR1 KGHSH and CDR2 LQKENI. Losses at the gene ends were 0 bases for V and 4 bases for J; bases not matched to a gene: 7. This CDR3 reads CASSPPVASGVYNEQFF. CDR3 in DNA: TGTGCCAGCTCACCACCCGTGGCTAGCGGGGTTTACAATGAGCAGTTCTTC.

The chain employs TRBV19 and TRBJ2-1; 9 nucleotides agree with TRBD2. The CDR3 totals 15 residues. CDR1 is LNHDA and CDR2 is SQIVND in the germline V gene (reference sequence). J lost 9 bases, V lost 4 bases, and 10 bases had no gene match. The CDR3 sequence is CASSTGRGRATEQFF. DNA of the CDR3: TGTGCCAGTAGTACCGGACGCGGGAGGGCCACTGAGCAGTTCTTC.

This clone has just a few counts. V and J are TRBV5-6 and TRBJ1-2; 8 bases map to TRBD1. The V gene's germline CDR1 is SGHDT and CDR2 YYEEEE. The trim removed 3 bases at V and 7 bases at J, leaving 5 bases unmatched. The CDR3 is 13 amino acids. The CDR3: CASSSGQVFGYTF. The CDR3 DNA sequence: TGTGCCAGCAGCTCGGGACAGGTTTTTGGCTACACCTTC.

This clone was recorded only once. This chain joins TRBV2 and TRBJ1-2, with TRBD1 matching 7 bases. Germline trimming cut 3 bases from V and 0 bases from J; bases unmatched to any gene: 4. Looked up from germline, CDR1 is SNHLY and CDR2 is FYNNEI. The CDR3 has 15 residues. The DNA for the CDR3 is TGTGCCAGCAGTGATATGGACAGGTCTAACTATGGCTACACCTTC. This codes for CASSDMDRSNYGYTF.

V gene TRBV5-1 combines with J gene TRBJ1-1; 9 bases are a match to TRBD1. The CDR3 is 14 residues long. Germline CDR1 SGHRS, CDR2 YFSETQ. With 0 bases clipped from V and 4 bases from J, the junction kept 1 base outside the gene matches. The DNA for the CDR3 is TGCGCCAGCAGCTTGGGGACAGGGGTCACTGAAGCTTTCTTT. Residues: CASSLGTGVTEAFF.

The V gene is TRBV18, the J gene TRBJ2-7, with D possibly TRBD2 on 5 matching bases. Trimming shortened V by 5 bases and J by 2 bases, and 13 bases separated the two germline ends. The CDR3 is made up of 14 amino acids. CDR1 and CDR2 (germline): KGHSH, LQKENI. This chain's CDR3 is CASSIGRGTYEQYF. The CDR3 DNA is TGTGCCAGCTCAATAGGGAGAGGGACCTACGAGCAGTACTTC.

This clone was picked up one time. The J gene is TRBJ1-2, the V gene TRBV29-1; D unclear. The CDR3 runs 15 residues. V was trimmed by 2 bases and J by 2 bases, leaving 15 bases between them. In germline, CDR1 is SQVTM, CDR2 ANQGSEA. The CDR3 loop is CSVEKNRLGNYGYTF. CDR3 DNA: TGCAGCGTTGAAAAGAATCGGTTGGGAAACTATGGCTACACCTTC.

This clone turned up a few times. The rearrangement links TRBV10-2 to TRBJ1-6; D remains unclear. Trimming took off 8 bases at V and 8 bases at J, with 13 bases between the two ends. CDR1 and CDR2 from the germline V gene are WSHSY and SAAADI. This CDR3 region has 13 residues. CDR3 nucleotide sequence: TGCGCCAGCGCCGGAAAAAGGGATTCACCCCTCCACTTT. Translating it yields CASAGKRDSPLHF.

This clone is a singleton in its sample. The V call is TRBV5-4, the J call TRBJ2-3; D gene unclear. V was clipped by 2 bases and J by 5 bases, with 6 bases between them. The CDR3 has 12 residues. Germline loops: CDR1 SGHNT, CDR2 YYREEE (reference sequence). The CDR3 coding sequence is TGTGCCAGCAGCTTTCACGGAGATACGCAGTATTTT. It translates to CASSFHGDTQYF. The entire variable domain, with the rest obtained from reference TRBV5-4 and TRBJ2-3, is as follows: ETGVTQSPTHLIKTRGQQVTLRCSSQSGHNTVSWYQQALGQGPQFIFQYYREEENGRGNFPPRFSGLQFPNYSSELNVNALELDDSALYLCASSFHGDTQYFGPGTRLTVL.

V gene TRBV7-9 combines with J gene TRBJ2-5; D unclear. This CDR3 region has 14 residues. Germline loops: CDR1 SEHNR, CDR2 FQNEAQ (reference sequence). Trimming removed 2 bases from V and 5 bases from J, with 12 bases in between. CDR3 amino acids: CASSLTRVRETQYF. In nucleotides, the CDR3 is TGTGCCAGCAGCTTAACCCGGGTCCGGGAGACCCAGTACTTC. Variable domain in full (rest from reference TRBV7-9 and TRBJ2-5): DTGVSQNPRHKITKRGQNVTFRCDPISEHNRLYWYRQTLGQGPEFLTYFQNEAQLEKSRLLSDRFSAERPKGSFSTLEIQRTEQGDSAMYLCASSLTRVRETQYFGPGTRLLVL.

The chain recombines TRBV5-5 with TRBJ2-1, with 8 bases aligning to TRBD1. Losses at the gene ends were 4 bases for V and 0 bases for J; bases not matched to a gene: 6. The germline CDR1 and CDR2 sequences are SGHKS and YYEKEE (reference sequence). The CDR3 has 16 residues. The CDR3 is CASSPGQGSSYNEQFF. The CDR3 DNA follows: TGTGCCAGCAGCCCCGGACAGGGTAGCTCCTACAATGAGCAGTTCTTC. Full variable domain (remainder filled in from reference TRBV5-5 and TRBJ2-1): DAGVTQSPTHLIKTRGQQVTLRCSPISGHKSVSWYQQVLGQGPQFIFQYYEKEERGRGNFPDRFSARQFPNYSSELNVNALLLGDSALYLCASSPGQGSSYNEQFFGPGTRLTVL.

This chain connects TRBV4-1 to TRBJ1-2; TRBD1 aligns across 8 bases. Germline CDR1 MGHRA, CDR2 YSYEKL. CDR3 length: 13 residues. V lost 7 bases to trimming and J lost 4 bases; unmatched junction nucleotides: 5. DNA of the CDR3: TGCGCCAGCAAAAAGGACAGGGCCTATGGCTACACCTTC. Translated, it gives CASKKDRAYGYTF.

This chain's CDR3 is CASSKDLNTEAFF. The CDR3 bases are TGTGCCAGCAGTAAGGATCTGAACACTGAAGCTTTCTTT. The rearrangement joins TRBV2 to TRBJ1-1; D is unclear. Trimming shortened V by 5 bases and J by 0 bases, and 7 bases separated the two germline ends. This CDR3 spans 13 amino acids. Germline loops: CDR1 SNHLY, CDR2 FYNNEI.

This clone was recorded once. Here the CDR3 reads CASSQGLAGGPSWTDTQYF. The CDR3 DNA is TGTGCCAGCTCCCAGGGACTAGCGGGAGGGCCCTCTTGGACAGATACGCAGTATTTT. This chain uses TRBV2 with TRBJ2-3; 16 bases map to TRBD2. The CDR3 sequence is 19 residues long. Germline assignment: CDR1 SNHLY and CDR2 FYNNEI. V trimming: 8 bases; J trimming: 3 bases; junction bases outside the gene matches: 14.

The V call is TRBV4-2, the J call TRBJ1-2; D gene ambiguous. Germline lookup yields CDR1 LGHNA and CDR2 YNFKEQ. The CDR3 length is 15 residues. V was shortened by 4 bases and J by 4 bases, with 16 bases between the two germline ends. DNA of the CDR3: TGTGCCAGCAGCCCCCAAAAAGACGGAATCTATGGCTACACCTTC. Amino acid sequence: CASSPQKDGIYGYTF.

V gene TRBV19 combines with J gene TRBJ1-1; D not resolved. From germline, CDR1 is LNHDA and CDR2 SQIVND (reference sequence). With 6 bases removed from V and 0 bases from J, the gap between germline ends came to 8 bases. CDR3 size: 13 residues. The CDR3 spells CASSGRMNTEAFF. In nucleotides, the CDR3 is TGTGCCAGTAGCGGCAGGATGAACACTGAAGCTTTCTTT.